Listed below are T cell receptor beta chains from one sample, sequenced in a study of T cell responses to AZD1222 COVID-19 vaccine. Data came from immunoSEQ multiplex PCR; TCRdb stores just in-frame clones and leaves some out. This sample has some 110,000 clones, with 88% found just once. The source material was peripheral blood, sampled on day 0 of AZD1222 vaccination. These receptors originate from an adult in good health. Each CDR3 is given with its conserved first and last residue. A D gene is named only where the DNA matches it firmly. Clone size is stated in some rows and not others, as once, few, many or a class when expanded.

>TRBV24-1|-|TRBJ1-2|-
CATSDPTSFYGYTF
TGTGCCACCAGTGACCCGACCTCCTTCTATGGCTACACCTTC
>TRBV18|TRBD1|TRBJ2-7|-
CASSLNGQAYEQYF
TGTGCCAGCTCACTTAATGGACAGGCCTACGAGCAGTACTTC
>TRBV18|TRBD2|TRBJ2-2|once
CASSRSGRENTGELFF
TGTGCCAGCTCACGGAGCGGGAGGGAAAACACCGGGGAGCTGTTTTTT
>TRBV27|-|TRBJ1-6|-
CASSSSVGGDYNSPLHF
TGTGCCAGCAGTTCCTCGGTAGGGGGAGACTATAATTCACCCCTCCACTTT
>TRBV28|-|TRBJ2-1|-
CASQRDTLNEQFF
TGTGCCAGCCAGAGGGACACCCTCAATGAGCAGTTCTTC
>TRBV6-2/TRBV6-3|TRBD2|TRBJ2-7|-
CASSPPSGGYYEQYF
TGTGCCAGCAGTCCCCCTAGCGGGGGTTACTACGAGCAGTACTTC
>TRBV2|TRBD1|TRBJ2-5|once
CASKDRGLETQYF
TGTGCCAGTAAGGACAGGGGACTCGAGACCCAGTACTTC
>TRBV4-2|-|TRBJ1-4|-
CASSQGGTGEKLFF
TGTGCCAGCAGCCAAGGCGGGACGGGTGAAAAACTGTTTTTT
>TRBV19|TRBD1|TRBJ2-2|-
CASRAAGGSTGELFF
TGTGCCAGTAGGGCCGCAGGGGGCTCCACCGGGGAGCTGTTTTTT
>TRBV2|-|TRBJ1-2|-
CASFGPAYGYTF
TGTGCCAGCTTTGGACCTGCCTATGGCTACACCTTC
>TRBV19|-|TRBJ1-2|-
CASSIEAVGYTF
TGTGCCAGTAGTATAGAAGCGGTCGGCTACACCTTC
>TRBV10-3|TRBD1|TRBJ1-1|-
CASWDSMNTEAFF
TGTGCCAGCTGGGACAGTATGAACACTGAAGCTTTCTTT
>TRBV5-1|TRBD2|TRBJ2-1|-
CASSLGLAAHNEQFF
TGCGCCAGCAGCTTGGGGCTAGCGGCTCACAATGAGCAGTTCTTC
>TRBV18|-|TRBJ2-4|once
CASSPLAGVNIQYF
TGTGCCAGCTCACCGTTGGCAGGGGTAAACATTCAGTACTTC
>TRBV5-6|-|TRBJ1-5|-
CASSFRQGNQPQHF
TGTGCCAGCAGCTTTCGGCAAGGCAATCAGCCCCAGCATTTT
>TRBV6-2/TRBV6-3|TRBD2|TRBJ2-1|-
CASSPPSGSSYNEQFF
TGTGCCAGCAGTCCCCCTAGCGGGAGCTCCTACAATGAGCAGTTCTTC
>TRBV5-1|-|TRBJ1-4|-
CASGTGTGKEKLFF
TGCGCCAGCGGAACAGGGACTGGAAAGGAAAAACTGTTTTTT
>TRBV19|TRBD1|TRBJ1-2|once
CASSIEGRGQPTYGYTF
TGTGCCAGTAGTATAGAGGGACGGGGACAGCCCACCTATGGCTACACCTTC
>TRBV27|-|TRBJ1-1|-
CASSPQGRDTEAFF
TGTGCCAGCAGTCCACAGGGAAGAGACACTGAAGCTTTCTTT
>TRBV2|-|TRBJ1-1|-
CASSAATGSVGNTEAFF
TGTGCCAGCAGTGCCGCCACAGGGTCCGTCGGGAACACTGAAGCTTTCTTT
>TRBV7-9|-|TRBJ2-2|-
CASSLRLGEAGELFF
TGTGCCAGCAGCTTAAGGCTGGGGGAGGCCGGGGAGCTGTTTTTT
>TRBV3-1/TRBV3-2|TRBD1|TRBJ2-3|-
CASSQDVGQGMVDTQYF
TGTGCCAGCAGCCAAGATGTCGGACAGGGGATGGTAGATACGCAGTATTTT
>TRBV10-3|TRBD1|TRBJ2-1|-
CAIRGTGVNEQFF
TGTGCCATCAGAGGGACAGGGGTCAATGAGCAGTTCTTC
>TRBV3-1/TRBV3-2|-|TRBJ1-2|-
CASSQNEGYTF
TGTGCCAGCAGCCAAAATGAAGGCTACACCTTC
>TRBV7-9|-|TRBJ2-7|-
CASRGEGLRYEQYF
TGTGCCAGCAGAGGGGAAGGGCTAAGGTACGAGCAGTACTTC
>TRBV9|-|TRBJ2-3|-
CASSGEQWVDTQYF
TGTGCCAGCAGCGGGGAGCAGTGGGTAGATACGCAGTATTTT
>TRBV7-8|-|TRBJ2-4|-
CASSPSYSIQYF
TGTGCCAGCAGCCCGAGTTACAGCATTCAGTACTTC
>TRBV19|TRBD2|TRBJ2-1|-
CASSITSGSDEQFF
TGTGCCAGTAGTATTACTAGCGGGAGTGATGAGCAGTTCTTC
>TRBV12-3/TRBV12-4|-|TRBJ1-2|once
CASTARINYGYTF
TGTGCCAGCACTGCTCGAATAAACTATGGCTACACCTTC
>TRBV29-1|-|TRBJ2-4|once
CSPGGAKNIQYF
TGCAGCCCTGGGGGGGCCAAAAACATTCAGTACTTC
>TRBV9|TRBD1|TRBJ1-2|-
CASSGRDRGFWYTF
TGTGCCAGCAGCGGCCGGGACAGGGGTTTTTGGTACACCTTC
>TRBV12-3/TRBV12-4|-|TRBJ2-5|-
CASSFSSSETQYF
TGTGCCAGCAGTTTTTCCAGTTCAGAGACCCAGTACTTC
>TRBV27|-|TRBJ1-1|-
CASSFWMNTEAFF
TGTGCCAGCAGTTTTTGGATGAACACTGAAGCTTTCTTT
>TRBV28|-|TRBJ2-2|few
CASSPTGRGTGELFF
TGTGCCAGCAGTCCGACGGGCAGAGGCACCGGGGAGCTGTTTTTT
>TRBV19|-|TRBJ2-2|-
CASSLIQGGELFF
TGTGCCAGTAGCCTCATCCAGGGGGGGGAGCTGTTTTTT
>TRBV6-2/TRBV6-3|-|TRBJ1-3|once
CASSYSRNTIYF
TGTGCCAGCAGTTACAGTCGGAACACCATATATTTT
>TRBV6-5|-|TRBJ1-1|-
CASSYSTVTNTEAFF
TGTGCCAGCAGTTACTCGACAGTAACGAACACTGAAGCTTTCTTT